This T cell receptor (beta chain) was identified during a study of cytomegalovirus exposure and HLA in healthy donors. Per germline, CDR1 ENHRY and CDR2 SYGVKD. The length of the CDR3 is 15 residues. With 0 bases removed from V and 5 bases from J, the gap between germline ends came to 13 bases. PCR involved 60 Vbeta and 13 Jbeta primers. TCRdb's copy holds only in-frame clones and misses some; the assay was immunoSEQ multiplex PCR. The table records some 170,000 clones, roughly 76% of them present only once. Of note for this clone: No antigen is known for it.

Study conclusions and caveats: Most TCR sequences were rare, but some public TCRs occurred in many donors. With further analysis later on, most CMV-associated TCR beta chains appeared HLA-restricted. Approximately 160 TCR beta chains were listed as cytomegalovirus-associated. In a later analysis, a missense DCLRE1C variant was linked to TCR beta V- and J-gene trimming.

The clonotype originates from a woman between 18 and 30 years old in good health and CMV-seropositive. The sequenced sample was PBMCs. The chain recombines TRBV10-3 with TRBJ1-1; D possibly corresponds to TRBD1 (6 bases). In DNA, the CDR3 is TGTGCCATCAGTGAGTCAGGGGGACCGCTAACTGAAGCTTTCTTT. Protein: CAISESGGPLTEAFF.